The 14 T cell receptor beta chains below come from one sample, sequenced in a study of shared clonotypes between healthy human individuals. Clones were read by immunoSEQ multiplex PCR, and TCRdb kept only the in-frame ones, dropping some. Of hundreds of thousands of clones listed, approximately 73% were seen once; the top ten hold 1.5% to 2%. The sample consisted of memory CD4+ T cells sorted from blood. Regarding subset: CD45RA-negative fraction. The receptor set was obtained from a woman in her twenties or thirties in good health.

The rearrangement uses TRBV6-6 and TRBJ2-3, with D possibly being TRBD2 (5 bases). The CDR3 is 14 residues long. Between the trimmed V and J ends, which lost 6 bases and 2 bases, there was a span of 12 bases. The germline V gene has CDR1 MNHNY and CDR2 SVGAGI (reference sequence). The CDR3 here is CASRNVRATDTQYF. The CDR3, as DNA: TGTGCCAGCAGGAATGTGCGGGCCACAGATACGCAGTATTTT.

Of note for this clone: Other DNA sequences of this sample code for an identical CDR3. The chain links TRBV19 to TRBJ1-5; D gene ambiguous. The V end lost 3 bases, the J end lost 0 bases, and 9 bases lay between the germline ends. This CDR3 region has 15 residues. CDR1 is LNHDA and CDR2 is SQIVND in the germline V gene (reference sequence). CDR3 DNA: TGTGCCAGTAGTATTGTGGGTTATAGCAATCAGCCCCAGCATTTT. Translated: CASSIVGYSNQPQHF.

The rearrangement links TRBV5-1 to TRBJ2-7; D uncertain. This CDR3 has 15 residues. Trimming left V 7 bases short and J 4 bases short, with 21 bases between. Germline CDR1 SGHRS, CDR2 YFSETQ. CDR3 sequence reads: CASALSRGLQYEQYF. The CDR3 nucleotides are TGCGCCAGCGCACTTTCTAGAGGCCTCCAGTACGAGCAGTACTTC.

This sequence joins TRBV19 and TRBJ2-5, with D perhaps assigned TRBD1 or TRBD2 (5 bases each). Trimming stripped 3 bases from V and 2 bases from J, with 16 bases between. This CDR3 has 16 residues. Germline-derived CDR1 and CDR2 are LNHDA and SQIVND (reference sequence). The CDR3 nucleotides read TGTGCCAGTAGTATGGTGGTTGGGACGGGACAAGAGACCCAGTACTTC. Translation: CASSMVVGTGQETQYF.

V gene TRBV29-1 combines with J gene TRBJ2-3; 9 bases match TRBD2. V shed 5 bases and J 2 bases; nucleotides not matched to a gene: 8. The CDR3 covers 15 residues. Germline assignment: CDR1 SQVTM and CDR2 ANQGSEA. In nucleotides, the CDR3 is TGCAGCGTTCGATATAGCGGGAGTCTCACAGATACGCAGTATTTT. The encoded protein is CSVRYSGSLTDTQYF.

J is TRBJ2-7 and V is TRBV5-1; 10 bases fit TRBD2. The CDR3 spans 16 residues. J was trimmed by 6 bases and V by 1 base; bases with no gene match: 10. Germline CDR1 SGHRS, CDR2 YFSETQ. The CDR3 protein is CASSLSPAGGRGEQYF. The CDR3 DNA is TGCGCCAGCAGCTTGTCCCCAGCGGGAGGGAGAGGCGAGCAGTACTTC.

This chain uses TRBV2 with TRBJ1-1; maybe TRBD1 (6 bases). The CDR3 runs 14 residues. V lost 6 bases to trimming and J lost 1 base, with 12 bases between them. Germline V lookup: CDR1 SNHLY, CDR2 FYNNEI. The CDR3 region is CASRSGTTNTEAFF. In DNA, the CDR3 is TGTGCCAGCAGATCCGGGACAACGAACACTGAAGCTTTCTTT. Full variable domain (rest looked up from reference TRBV2 and TRBJ1-1): EPEVTQTPSHQVTQMGQEVILRCVPISNHLYFYWYRQILGQKVEFLVSFYNNEISEKSEIFDDQFSVERPDGSNFTLKIRSTKLEDSAMYFCASRSGTTNTEAFFGQGTRLTVV.

V usage is TRBV5-8 and J usage is TRBJ2-1; 7 bases line up with TRBD1. Germline assignment: CDR1 SGHTS and CDR2 YDEGEE. The V and J ends lost 3 bases and 6 bases, in that order; junction bases with no gene match: 6. The CDR3 covers 14 residues. The CDR3 region is CASSSEGQLNEQFF. DNA of the CDR3: TGTGCCAGCAGCTCCGAGGGACAGCTCAATGAGCAGTTCTTC.

This chain connects TRBV2 to TRBJ2-3, with D possibly being TRBD1 (6 bases). This CDR3 contains 18 residues. V shed 10 bases and J shed 0 bases, with 26 bases lying between them. CDR1 and CDR2 (germline): SNHLY, FYNNEI. The CDR3 sequence is CAIASVQGASRSTDTQYF. The CDR3, as DNA: TGTGCCATTGCTTCGGTACAGGGAGCTTCTAGGAGCACAGATACGCAGTATTTT.

J is TRBJ2-4 and V is TRBV2, with D hard to call. From germline, CDR1 is SNHLY and CDR2 FYNNEI. CDR3 length: 13 residues. Trimming removed 4 bases at V and 0 bases at J, with 4 bases between. CDR3 coding DNA: TGTGCCAGCAGTGGATTAGCCAAAAACATTCAGTACTTC. Translation gives CASSGLAKNIQYF. Variable domain in full (rest from reference TRBV2 and TRBJ2-4): EPEVTQTPSHQVTQMGQEVILRCVPISNHLYFYWYRQILGQKVEFLVSFYNNEISEKSEIFDDQFSVERPDGSNFTLKIRSTKLEDSAMYFCASSGLAKNIQYFGAGTRLSVL.

This chain connects TRBV15 to TRBJ2-2; D not resolved. The germline V and J ends were trimmed by 0 bases and 4 bases, with 9 bases remaining between them. Germline CDR1 LNHNV, CDR2 YYDKDF (reference sequence). This CDR3 is built from 15 residues. The CDR3 DNA is TGTGCCACCAGCAGAGAAGTCGCAATCACCGGGGAGCTGTTTTTT. Residues: CATSREVAITGELFF.

This clone was observed a few times. The chain couples TRBV19 to TRBJ1-2, with 7 bases matching TRBD1. J was trimmed by 3 bases and V by 4 bases; bases with no gene match: 5. This CDR3 is 14 amino acids long. Germline V lookup: CDR1 LNHDA, CDR2 SQIVND (reference sequence). CDR3 DNA: TGTGCCAGTAGTACCACACAGGGGCACTATGGCTACACCTTC. This codes for CASSTTQGHYGYTF. The full variable domain, rest sourced from reference TRBV19 and TRBJ1-2, is DGGITQSPKYLFRKEGQNVTLSCEQNLNHDAMYWYRQDPGQGLRLIYYSQIVNDFQKGDIAEGYSVSREKKESFPLTVTSAQKNPTAFYLCASSTTQGHYGYTFGSGTRLTVV.

The chain carries TRBV11-2 and TRBJ1-4; D unclear. In germline, CDR1 is SGHAT, CDR2 FQNNGV. The CDR3 sequence is 13 residues long. Trimming took off 1 base at V and 8 bases at J, with 8 bases between the two ends. The CDR3 is CASSLGVGEKLFF. The DNA for the CDR3 is TGTGCCAGCAGCTTAGGGGTCGGGGAAAAACTGTTTTTT.

The CDR3 spells CASSRQGFGNSNQPQHF. CDR3 bases: TGTGCCAGCAGTCGACAGGGGTTTGGGAATAGCAATCAGCCCCAGCATTTT. V is TRBV27 and J is TRBJ1-5; 8 positions match TRBD1. This CDR3 region has 17 residues. The germline V gene has CDR1 MNHEY and CDR2 SMNVEV (reference sequence). The ends lost 5 bases at V and 0 bases at J; junction bases unmatched: 9.